The 28 T cell receptor beta chains below come from one sample, sequenced in a study of human T cells and chemical hapten exposure (dated by TCRdb to about 2021). The library was built by means of RACE. These reads were obtained on a NextSeq 500. TCRdb reanalyzed the raw reads on its own, using fastp at Q25 for trimming and MiXCR for clone calling, and kept in-frame beta chains. A single entry per CDR3 protein holds the most common genes and DNA from its merged rows. The sample yields a few hundred thousand distinct CDR3 sequences; 5.5% were counted once. The ten largest make up about 8.2% of the sample. The sample's time point label, in plain terms: pre-sensitization, week 0. The treatment or condition label of this sample denotes: therapeutic diphenylcyclopropenone sensitization with weekly scalp DPC. The specimen was whole blood, collected in connection with sensitization to the hapten diphenylcyclopropenone (DPC). Source of these receptors: a woman aged 18-29 years with alopecia areata. Some clones in this sample may be carry-over from other donors' samples.

This chain links TRBV6-2 or TRBV6-3 with TRBJ1-3, with D unresolved. Deletions cut 10 bases from V and 4 bases from J, with 17 bases between. CDR3 length: 14 residues. From germline, CDR1 is MNHEY and CDR2 SVGEGT. In DNA form, the CDR3 reads TGTGCCACCTCGAAAGAGACCTCAGGAAACACCATATATTTT. As protein: CATSKETSGNTIYF.

This clonotype appeared many times. The chain employs TRBV25-1 and TRBJ1-2, with D hard to call. There are 14 residues in the CDR3. Germline lookup yields CDR1 MGHDK and CDR2 SYGVNS. V was cut by 1 base and J by 5 bases, with 11 bases left in between. The chain's CDR3 is CASSESTTEYGYTF. DNA for the CDR3: TGTGCCAGCAGTGAATCGACAACAGAGTATGGCTACACCTTC.

J is TRBJ2-2 and V is TRBV5-5, with 9 positions matching TRBD2. V gave up 4 bases and J gave up 3 bases; unmatched junction bases: 4. The CDR3 sequence is 15 residues long. Germline CDR1 is SGHKS and CDR2 is YYEKEE (reference sequence). CDR3 residues: CASSRLAVDTGELFF. The CDR3 coding sequence is TGTGCCAGCAGCCGACTAGCGGTTGACACCGGGGAGCTGTTTTTT.

This clonotype appeared a few times. The chain has TRBV6-1 and TRBJ1-4, with D tentatively TRBD1 (5 bases). The V end lost 8 bases, the J end lost 8 bases, and 24 bases lay between the germline ends. The CDR3 is 16 amino acids. In germline, CDR1 is MNHNS, CDR2 SASEGT. The DNA for the CDR3 is TGTGCCAGCCTGACGGGACGAGGGGCCTCGGGGGAAAAACTGTTTTTT. This sequence encodes CASLTGRGASGEKLFF.

J is TRBJ1-6 and V is TRBV13; no clear D gene. The CDR3 consists of 15 residues. Germline CDR1 reads PRHDT; CDR2 reads FYEKMQ (reference sequence). Between the trimmed V and J ends, which lost 5 bases and 10 bases, there was a span of 18 bases. CDR3 region: CASSGEGHRRSPLHF. The CDR3 DNA reads TGTGCCAGCAGCGGAGAGGGCCATAGGCGATCACCCCTCCACTTT. Full variable domain (outside the CDR3, taken from reference TRBV13 and TRBJ1-6): AAGVIQSPRHLIKEKRETATLKCYPIPRHDTVYWYQQGPGQDPQFLISFYEKMQSDKGSIPDRFSAQQFSDYHSELNMSSLELGDSALYFCASSGEGHRRSPLHFGNGTRLTVT.

V gene TRBV6-6 combines with J gene TRBJ2-5; D is possibly TRBD1 (5 bases). The germline V and J ends were trimmed by 5 bases and 5 bases, with 12 bases remaining between them. The CDR3 consists of 13 residues. CDR1 and CDR2 (germline): MNHNY, SVGAGI (reference sequence). This CDR3 reads CASSKGFRETQYF. Written as DNA, the CDR3 is TGTGCCAGCAGTAAGGGGTTTCGGGAGACCCAGTACTTC.

This rearrangement joins TRBV7-2 to TRBJ2-5; 10 bases are shared with TRBD1. The V gene's germline CDR1 is SGHTA and CDR2 FQGNSA. Trimming at V came to 4 bases and at J to 6 bases, leaving 5 bases not matched to a gene. The length of the CDR3 is 14 residues. Here the CDR3 DNA reads TGTGCCAGCAGCTGGGACAGGGGCATCCAGACCCAGTACTTC. Residues: CASSWDRGIQTQYF.

The V and J genes are TRBV7-2 and TRBJ1-2; TRBD1 might be the D (6 bases). In germline, CDR1 is SGHTA, CDR2 FQGNSA. V lost 1 base, J lost 8 bases, and 14 bases lay in between. This CDR3 contains 14 residues. CDR3 sequence: CASSLGPGAGGYTF. CDR3 DNA: TGTGCCAGCAGCTTAGGACCGGGGGCGGGAGGCTACACCTTC.

This chain connects TRBV5-1 to TRBJ1-4; no reliable D call. Trimming pared 0 bases from V and 6 bases from J, leaving 15 bases between. The CDR3 has 16 residues. Germline-derived CDR1 and CDR2 are SGHRS and YFSETQ. The CDR3 DNA is TGCGCCAGCAGCTTGGCTTCTAGAGGCGGGTATGAAAAACTGTTTTTT. Its translation: CASSLASRGGYEKLFF.

This clonotype appeared many times. This rearrangement joins TRBV6-2 or TRBV6-3 to TRBJ1-5; D call uncertain. The ends were cut back, 6 bases at V and 7 bases at J, with 10 bases in the middle. CDR1 and CDR2 (germline): MNHEY, SVGEGT. The length of the CDR3 is 12 residues. The CDR3 spells CASRTQVQPQHF. The DNA for the CDR3 is TGTGCCAGCAGGACCCAGGTACAGCCCCAGCATTTT.

Only a few counts were recorded for this clonotype. The chain is built from TRBV7-6 and TRBJ1-2; D remains unclear. CDR3 length: 13 residues. The V gene lost 1 base and the J gene lost 5 bases, with 8 bases spanning the gap. The germline gives CDR1 SGHVS, CDR2 FNYEAQ. CDR3 region: CASSLDAYYGYTF. The CDR3 DNA sequence: TGTGCCAGCAGCTTAGATGCTTATTATGGCTACACCTTC.

The rearrangement links TRBV5-1 to TRBJ1-2, with D hard to call. The germline CDR1 and CDR2 sequences are SGHRS and YFSETQ. Trimming removed 2 bases from V and 3 bases from J, with 8 bases in between. CDR3 length equals 13 residues. Here the CDR3 DNA reads TGCGCCAGCAGCTTTCAGGAATACTATGGCTACACCTTC. It yields the protein CASSFQEYYGYTF.

This clonotype turned up a few times. The chain is built from TRBV13 and TRBJ2-7, with 14 bases fitting TRBD2. V was clipped by 5 bases and J by 5 bases; unmatched bases: 5. Per the germline V gene, CDR1 is PRHDT and CDR2 is FYEKMQ (reference sequence). The length of the CDR3 is 15 residues. The CDR3 coding sequence is TGTGCCAGCAGCCGCGGGACTAGCGGGGGAAACGAGCAGTACTTC. As protein: CASSRGTSGGNEQYF.

This clonotype has a handful of counts. J is TRBJ1-2 and V is TRBV6-5, with 10 bases identical to TRBD1. Germline V gives CDR1 MNHEY, CDR2 SVGAGI. CDR3 length: 15 amino acids. V trimming: 6 bases; J trimming: 2 bases; junction bases outside the gene matches: 6. The CDR3 here is CASRSPGQGNYGYTF. The CDR3 DNA reads as TGTGCCAGCAGATCTCCGGGACAGGGGAACTATGGCTACACCTTC.

At least ten counts were recorded for this clonotype. The J gene is TRBJ1-5, the V gene TRBV29-1; D is unclear. This CDR3 is built from 13 residues. CDR1 and CDR2 (germline): SQVTM, ANQGSEA. V was clipped by 6 bases and J by 4 bases, with 13 bases between them. The CDR3 reads CSVAQGINQPQHF. CDR3 DNA: TGCAGCGTGGCCCAAGGAATAAATCAGCCCCAGCATTTT.

Notes on this clonotype: A much larger clone lies one base from this, so it may be a read error. J is TRBJ2-1 and V is TRBV6-6; D not certain. Germline CDR1 reads MNHNY; CDR2 reads SVGAGI (reference sequence). This CDR3 has 13 amino acids. The V end was cut by 2 bases, the J end by 11 bases, with 13 bases between. The CDR3 DNA is TGTGCCAGCAGTTACCGGTACAGAGATAAGCAGTTCTTC. This translates into CASSYRYRDKQFF.

This clonotype was seen at least ten times. This rearrangement joins TRBV4-3 to TRBJ1-1; possibly TRBD1 for D (5 bases). V lost 0 bases, J lost 1 base, and 12 bases lay in between. Per the germline V gene, CDR1 is LGHNA and CDR2 is YSLEER. The CDR3 has 16 amino acids. This CDR3 is CASSQDRGGGNTEAFF. The CDR3 DNA reads as TGCGCCAGCAGCCAAGATCGGGGGGGAGGGAACACTGAAGCTTTCTTT.

This clonotype was counted many times. This sequence joins TRBV7-2 and TRBJ2-2; D remains unclear. CDR3 length: 14 amino acids. The germline V and J ends were trimmed by 0 bases and 1 base, with 3 bases remaining between them. The germline V gene encodes CDR1 SGHTA and CDR2 FQGNSA. The CDR3 region has the DNA TGTGCCAGCAGCTTAGCGGAGAACACCGGGGAGCTGTTTTTT. Residues: CASSLAENTGELFF. Looking up the rest from reference TRBV7-2 and TRBJ2-2 gives the full variable domain: GAGVSQSPSNKVTEKGKDVELRCDPISGHTALYWYRQSLGQGLEFLIYFQGNSAPDKSGLPSDRFSAERTGGSVSTLTIQRTQQEDSAVYLCASSLAENTGELFFGEGSRLTVL.

This clonotype turned up a few times. The rearrangement uses TRBV11-3 and TRBJ1-6; weak D call: TRBD1 (5 bases). The germline V gene encodes CDR1 SGHNT and CDR2 YENEEA. The CDR3 has 15 residues. Between the trimmed V and J ends, which lost 10 bases and 7 bases, there was a span of 20 bases. DNA of the CDR3: TGTGCCAACCCCACCTGGCAGGGCCCCAATTCACCCCTCCACTTT. It codes for CANPTWQGPNSPLHF.

This chain joins TRBV27 and TRBJ2-7; 7 nucleotides agree with TRBD1. Germline-derived CDR1 and CDR2 are MNHEY and SMNVEV (reference sequence). J was trimmed by 2 bases and V by 5 bases; bases with no gene match: 6. The CDR3 is 14 amino acids. The CDR3 region is CASSPRDSPYEQYF. The CDR3 DNA is TGTGCCAGCAGTCCGAGGGACAGCCCCTACGAGCAGTACTTC.

This clonotype was counted between two and nine times. This chain joins TRBV5-1 and TRBJ1-2; 8 nucleotides line up with TRBD1. V lost 1 base, J lost 2 bases, and 4 bases stayed unmatched. This CDR3 has 15 amino acids. Germline loops: CDR1 SGHRS, CDR2 YFSETQ. CDR3 DNA sequence: TGCGCCAGCAGCTTGACAGGGGGAAGGAACTATGGCTACACCTTC. Residues: CASSLTGGRNYGYTF. The variable domain in full, completed from reference TRBV5-1 and TRBJ1-2, reads KAGVTQTPRYLIKTRGQQVTLSCSPISGHRSVSWYQQTPGQGLQFLFEYFSETQRNKGNFPGRFSGRQFSNSRSEMNVSTLELGDSALYLCASSLTGGRNYGYTFGSGTRLTVV.

This clonotype was counted at least ten times. This sequence joins TRBV28 and TRBJ2-5, with unresolved D. Trimming stripped 4 bases from V and 5 bases from J, with 17 bases between. The CDR3 is made up of 15 amino acids. Per the germline V gene, CDR1 is MDHEN and CDR2 is SYDVKM. CDR3 amino acids: CASSSSVGKAETQYF. As DNA, the CDR3 is TGTGCCAGCAGTTCCTCGGTAGGGAAGGCGGAGACCCAGTACTTC. The variable domain in full, completed from reference TRBV28 and TRBJ2-5, reads DVKVTQSSRYLVKRTGEKVFLECVQDMDHENMFWYRQDPGLGLRLIYFSYDVKMKEKGDIPEGYSVSREKKERFSLILESASTNQTSMYLCASSSSVGKAETQYFGPGTRLLVL.

The gene calls are TRBV9 and TRBJ1-3; D might be TRBD1 (6 bases). V lost 3 bases, J lost 0 bases, and 13 bases lay in between. The CDR3 has 16 residues. Germline V lookup: CDR1 SGDLS, CDR2 YYNGEE. CDR3 sequence reads: CASSAGTPRSGNTIYF. The DNA for the CDR3 is TGTGCCAGCAGCGCCGGGACACCTCGCTCTGGAAACACCATATATTTT.

The V call is TRBV11-1, the J call TRBJ2-1, with 8 bases lining up with TRBD2. Germline V CDR1 and CDR2: SGHAT, FQDESV (reference sequence). The CDR3 contains 18 residues. V was pared by 1 base and J by 0 bases, with 8 bases of the junction left unmatched. In DNA, the CDR3 is TGTGCCAGCAGCTTAGACGTAGCGGGGCCCAGCTCCTACAATGAGCAGTTCTTC. Encoded protein: CASSLDVAGPSSYNEQFF. The full variable domain, its missing parts supplied by reference TRBV11-1 and TRBJ2-1, is EAEVAQSPRYKITEKSQAVAFWCDPISGHATLYWYRQILGQGPELLVQFQDESVVDDSQLPKDRFSAERLKGVDSTLKIQPAELGDSAMYLCASSLDVAGPSSYNEQFFGPGTRLTVL.

This clonotype was observed a handful of times. This chain uses TRBV5-1 with TRBJ1-2, with D unclear. The V end was cut by 0 bases, the J end by 2 bases, with 8 bases between. The CDR3 spans 14 residues. Germline CDR1 is SGHRS and CDR2 is YFSETQ. The CDR3 DNA is TGCGCCAGCAGCTTGGCCGGGGTGAACTATGGCTACACCTTC. Encoded protein: CASSLAGVNYGYTF.

The chain recombines TRBV20-1 with TRBJ2-3; the D gene is possibly TRBD1 (6 bases). The CDR3 totals 14 residues. The germline V gene encodes CDR1 DFQATT and CDR2 SNEGSKA (reference sequence). Trimming took off 0 bases at V and 4 bases at J, with 11 bases between the two ends. As DNA, the CDR3 is TGCAGTGCTAGAGAGAGACAGGCCGCAGATACGCAGTATTTT. This gives the protein CSARERQAADTQYF.

In its sample, this clonotype was seen many times. The rearrangement links TRBV6-2 or TRBV6-3 to TRBJ1-4; TRBD1 is a possible D gene (5 bases). Germline values: CDR1 MNHEY, CDR2 SVGEGT. The CDR3 is 17 amino acids. V lost 5 bases and J 6 bases, leaving 22 bases between the germline ends. The DNA of the CDR3 is TGTGCCAGCAGTCGGGACGTGACGAGGCGATCCTATGAAAAACTGTTTTTT. Translation gives CASSRDVTRRSYEKLFF.

In its sample, this clonotype was seen a few times. The CDR3 DNA reads as TGTGCTAGTGGTATACAGGGGCCGAACACTGAAGCTTTCTTT. Encoded protein: CASGIQGPNTEAFF. The chain joins TRBV12-5 to TRBJ1-1, with 7 bases matching TRBD1. V trimming: 5 bases; J trimming: 1 base; junction bases outside the gene matches: 4. Germline-derived CDR1 and CDR2 are LGHNT and FRNRAP. The CDR3 runs to 14 residues.